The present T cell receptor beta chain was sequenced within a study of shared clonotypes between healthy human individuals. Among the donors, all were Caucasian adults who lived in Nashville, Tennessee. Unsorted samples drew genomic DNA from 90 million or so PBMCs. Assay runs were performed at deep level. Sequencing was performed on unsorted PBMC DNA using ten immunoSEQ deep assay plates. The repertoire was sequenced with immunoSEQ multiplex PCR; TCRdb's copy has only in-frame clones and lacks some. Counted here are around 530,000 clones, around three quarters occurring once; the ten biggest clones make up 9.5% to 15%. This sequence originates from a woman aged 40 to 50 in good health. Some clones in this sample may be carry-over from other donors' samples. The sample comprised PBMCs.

The CDR3 DNA is TGTGCCAGCAACCGGGGCGGGAGTTACACCGGGGAGCTGTTTTTT. It specifies CASNRGGSYTGELFF. The gene calls are TRBV9 and TRBJ2-2; 7 bases match TRBD2. Looked up from germline, CDR1 is SGDLS and CDR2 is YYNGEE. The V segment lost 6 bases and the J segment 3 bases; nucleotides outside the gene matches: 8. The CDR3 is 15 residues long.